This T cell receptor (beta chain) was recorded in a study of blood T cell repertoires in COVID-19. The wider study: Collection of acute and convalescent COVID-19 samples took place in the United States, Italy and Spain.

CDR3 length equals 16 residues. The V gene's germline CDR1 is SEHNR and CDR2 FQNEAQ (reference sequence). Trimming at V came to 1 base and at J to 5 bases, leaving 6 bases not matched to a gene. TCRdb's copy holds only in-frame clones and misses some; the assay was immunoSEQ multiplex PCR. The top ten clones hold about 0.75% of a sample with about 500,000 clones, about 85% of them seen once. Adults between about 18 and 89 years of age took part from fewer than 30 US areas. The study assigned cohorts using participant-reported clinical history. The receptor was isolated from a woman aged 18-30 years who had recovered from COVID-19. The sample comprised PBMCs or T cells enriched from blood (not recorded which). This sequence joins TRBV7-9 and TRBJ2-1; 9 nucleotides match TRBD2. The CDR3 loop reads CASSLVLAGAHNEQFF. The DNA for the CDR3 is TGTGCCAGCAGCTTAGTCTTAGCGGGGGCACACAATGAGCAGTTCTTC. Together with reference TRBV7-9 and TRBJ2-1, the CDR3 gives the full variable domain: DTGVSQNPRHKITKRGQNVTFRCDPISEHNRLYWYRQTLGQGPEFLTYFQNEAQLEKSRLLSDRFSAERPKGSFSTLEIQRTEQGDSAMYLCASSLVLAGAHNEQFFGPGTRLTVL.